Detailed here is one T cell receptor (beta chain). Antigen: not known. This entry belongs to a study of cytomegalovirus exposure and HLA in healthy donors. Background on the study: The approximately 110 validation repertoires were reported in a later analysis to have been generated on the same platform as the approximately 700 first-cohort repertoires.

Measured with immunoSEQ multiplex PCR; TCRdb has only the in-frame clones, and not every one. The data contain around 130,000 clones, over 65% of them singletons. With 6 bases removed from V and 0 bases from J, the gap between germline ends came to 22 bases. There are 18 residues in the CDR3. Germline V CDR1 and CDR2: SGHTA, FQGNSA. Overall study findings and caveats: Cytomegalovirus association was assigned to about 180 TCR beta chains. Using the classifier, cytomegalovirus status was reportedly diagnosed with high specificity and sensitivity. Confirmation in vitro established that a few CMV-associated chains were specific for CMV antigens.

The source of this sequence is a woman aged 30 to 39 in good health and CMV-seronegative. Sequenced: PBMCs. The chain couples TRBV7-2 to TRBJ2-3; tentative D call: TRBD1 (6 bases). The CDR3 loop is CASRRDRNVGASTDTQYF. CDR3 DNA: TGTGCCAGCAGAAGGGACCGAAATGTGGGGGCTAGCACAGATACGCAGTATTTT.